These 13 T cell receptor beta chains originate from one sample sequenced in a study of blood T cell repertoires in COVID-19 (dated by TCRdb to about 2020). Libraries came from the immunoSEQ multiplex PCR assay. Not all clones reach the TCRdb copy of this immuneACCESS table, which keeps in-frame sequences only. Checked studies attribute under half of the gap to unresolved V genes and leave the rest unexplained. The sample yields more than 110,000 clones; roughly 84% were counted once. The ten largest clones take up around 8% of the sample. Sample: peripheral blood. These TCRs come from a human donor in a cohort sampled during active COVID-19.

J is TRBJ1-1 and V is TRBV28; D call uncertain. The V and J ends lost 2 bases and 6 bases respectively, with 19 bases between them. Germline-derived CDR1 and CDR2 are MDHEN and SYDVKM. There are 16 residues in the CDR3. The DNA of the CDR3 is TGTGCCAGCAGTTTAGCGCAGGCCCCTCCTACTTCTGAAGCTTTCTTT. Its protein is CASSLAQAPPTSEAFF.

This clone was counted a few times. This chain uses TRBV18 with TRBJ1-4; the D is unclear. V lost 2 bases and J lost 0, with 4 bases in between. CDR1 and CDR2 from the germline V gene are KGHSH and LQKENI. The CDR3 sequence is 14 residues long. CDR3 sequence reads: CASSPTATNEKLFF. The CDR3 nucleotides are TGTGCCAGCTCACCAACAGCAACTAATGAAAAACTGTTTTTT.

V and J are TRBV14 and TRBJ2-1, with a tentative D call TRBD2 (6 bases). This CDR3 is 18 amino acids long. V lost 4 bases to trimming and J lost 1 base, with 20 bases between them. Germline V lookup: CDR1 SGHDN, CDR2 FVKESK. DNA for the CDR3: TGTGCCAGCAGCCTCGTTTTCAGCGCTAGCGCGTCCTACAATGAGCAGTTCTTC. It codes for CASSLVFSASASYNEQFF.

The chain uses TRBV5-1 and TRBJ2-1; 12 nucleotides align to TRBD2. Germline lookup yields CDR1 SGHRS and CDR2 YFSETQ. This CDR3 has 16 amino acids. The J segment lost 5 bases and the V segment lost 0 bases, leaving 3 bases of the junction unmatched. In nucleotides, the CDR3 is TGCGCCAGCAGCTTGGATACTAGCGGGGGGAACAATGAGCAGTTCTTC. This translates into CASSLDTSGGNNEQFF.

This chain uses TRBV7-2 with TRBJ2-7, with 7 positions matching TRBD2. Unmatched junction bases numbered 6, after V lost 4 bases and J lost 3 bases. This CDR3 is built from 14 residues. Germline assignment: CDR1 SGHTA and CDR2 FQGNSA. The CDR3 region is CASSWGGGVYEQYF. CDR3 in DNA: TGTGCCAGCAGCTGGGGCGGGGGAGTCTACGAGCAGTACTTC.

The genes are TRBV10-3 and TRBJ1-1, with TRBD1 matching 8 bases. CDR3 size: 16 residues. In germline, CDR1 is ENHRY, CDR2 SYGVKD. The V gene end was trimmed by 6 bases and the J gene end by 0 bases; junction bases not matched to a gene: 9. The DNA for the CDR3 is TGTGCCATCAGGGGGGGGACAGGAACAATGAACACTGAAGCTTTCTTT. Residues: CAIRGGTGTMNTEAFF.

The gene calls are TRBV5-1 and TRBJ1-3, with a tentative D call TRBD1 (6 bases). CDR3 length equals 16 residues. Germline V lookup: CDR1 SGHRS, CDR2 YFSETQ. The germline V and J ends were trimmed by 3 bases and 0 bases, with 13 bases remaining between them. CDR3 nucleotide sequence: TGCGCCAGCAGCTCCACGGGGACAACCTCTGGAAACACCATATATTTT. It codes for CASSSTGTTSGNTIYF.

The rearrangement joins TRBV5-6 to TRBJ2-1; tentatively, D is TRBD1 (5 bases). In germline, CDR1 is SGHDT, CDR2 YYEEEE. The ends were cut back, 0 bases at V and 0 bases at J, with 10 bases in the middle. The CDR3 is made up of 16 amino acids. The CDR3 DNA reads as TGTGCCAGCAGCTTGGTGGGCAGGGACTCCTACAATGAGCAGTTCTTC. Translated, it gives CASSLVGRDSYNEQFF.

The rearrangement links TRBV19 to TRBJ2-1; D is perhaps TRBD2 (6 bases). The V end lost 3 bases, the J end lost 1 base, and 10 bases lay between the germline ends. In germline, CDR1 is LNHDA, CDR2 SQIVND (reference sequence). CDR3 size: 15 residues. CDR3 region: CASSIGRGSYNEQFF. The CDR3 DNA follows: TGTGCCAGTAGTATCGGGCGGGGATCCTACAATGAGCAGTTCTTC. The complete variable domain, with remaining parts taken from reference TRBV19 and TRBJ2-1, reads DGGITQSPKYLFRKEGQNVTLSCEQNLNHDAMYWYRQDPGQGLRLIYYSQIVNDFQKGDIAEGYSVSREKKESFPLTVTSAQKNPTAFYLCASSIGRGSYNEQFFGPGTRLTVL.

The J gene is TRBJ2-3, the V gene TRBV12-5; 11 bases agree with TRBD1. V gave up 1 base and J gave up 13 bases; unmatched junction bases: 7. The CDR3 is 14 residues long. The germline gives CDR1 LGHNT, CDR2 FRNRAP. CDR3: CASGLGDRGTSEYF. Here the CDR3 DNA reads TGTGCTAGTGGTTTGGGGGACAGGGGGACTTCGGAGTATTTT.

The count of this clone is one. The genes are TRBV5-1 and TRBJ1-1; D uncertain. CDR1 is SGHRS, CDR2 YFSETQ, per germline. V lost 4 bases, J lost 4 bases, and 14 bases lay in between. This CDR3 is built from 14 residues. CDR3 residues: CASSPEMRVTEAFF. Here the CDR3 DNA reads TGCGCCAGCAGCCCGGAGATGAGAGTCACTGAAGCTTTCTTT.

V and J are TRBV10-1 and TRBJ1-1, with 8 bases identical to TRBD1. There are 14 residues in the CDR3. The V and J ends lost 4 bases and 1 base, in that order; junction bases with no gene match: 2. CDR1 WNHNN and CDR2 SYGVQD come from the germline V gene (reference sequence). DNA for the CDR3: TGCGCCAGCAGTGCCGGACAGGGGAACACTGAAGCTTTCTTT. Protein: CASSAGQGNTEAFF.

V is TRBV5-1 and J is TRBJ2-7; TRBD1 agrees at 8 bases. In germline, CDR1 is SGHRS, CDR2 YFSETQ. J gave up 4 bases and V 1 base, and 7 bases lay outside the gene matches. This CDR3 is 15 amino acids long. CDR3 coding DNA: TGCGCCAGCAGCTTGTCAACAGGGGGTGCTTACGAGCAGTACTTC. Amino acids: CASSLSTGGAYEQYF.